This is a list of T cell receptor beta chains from one sample in a study of shared clonotypes between healthy human individuals. The table came from immunoSEQ multiplex PCR; TCRdb's copy has only in-frame clones and leaves some out. The table records around 2.3 million clones, 95% of them present only once. Sequencing input: naive CD4+ T cells sorted from blood. The receptors shown here come from a man younger than 35 in good health. CDR3s include the opening cysteine and the closing phenylalanine or tryptophan. A D gene is named only where the DNA matches it firmly. Clone size is not always given. Where it is, it says once, few, many or a class for expanded clones.

v_gene: TRBV30; d_gene: -; abundance: -; j_gene: TRBJ2-3; CDR3aa: CAWSLGRSRHTQYF; CDR3nt: TGTGCCTGGAGTCTCGGCAGGAGTCGTCATACGCAGTATTTT
v_gene: TRBV7-3; d_gene: -; abundance: -; j_gene: TRBJ2-1; CDR3aa: CASSLTGRPPGNEQFF; CDR3nt: TGTGCCAGCAGCTTAACCGGCCGACCCCCGGGGAATGAGCAGTTCTTC
v_gene: TRBV28; d_gene: -; abundance: -; j_gene: TRBJ1-5; CDR3aa: CASSHQSLSGNQPQHF; CDR3nt: TGTGCCAGCTCGCACCAGTCGCTCTCAGGGAATCAGCCCCAGCATTTT
v_gene: TRBV5-6; d_gene: -; abundance: -; j_gene: TRBJ2-7; CDR3aa: CASSGGAGEYYEQYF; CDR3nt: TGTGCCAGCAGCGGCGGCGCCGGGGAGTACTACGAGCAGTACTTC
v_gene: TRBV19; d_gene: TRBD1; abundance: -; j_gene: TRBJ2-2; CDR3aa: CASSLLGGQGSGELFF; CDR3nt: TGTGCCAGTAGTCTCCTTGGGGGACAGGGATCCGGGGAGCTGTTTTTT
v_gene: TRBV7-3; d_gene: TRBD1; abundance: -; j_gene: TRBJ2-1; CDR3aa: CASSLSGQGSYNEQFF; CDR3nt: TGTGCCAGCAGCCTCTCGGGACAGGGCTCCTACAATGAGCAGTTCTTC
v_gene: TRBV4-1; d_gene: -; abundance: -; j_gene: TRBJ2-7; CDR3aa: CASSQDSIGEQYF; CDR3nt: TGCGCCAGCAGCCAAGATAGTATAGGGGAGCAGTACTTC
v_gene: TRBV27; d_gene: -; abundance: -; j_gene: TRBJ1-5; CDR3aa: CASSYSWTVNQPQHF; CDR3nt: TGTGCCAGCAGTTATAGTTGGACAGTAAATCAGCCCCAGCATTTT
v_gene: TRBV6-6; d_gene: TRBD1; abundance: -; j_gene: TRBJ1-1; CDR3aa: CAITGGDTEAFF; CDR3nt: TGTGCCATCACAGGGGGTGACACTGAAGCTTTCTTT
v_gene: TRBV29-1; d_gene: -; abundance: -; j_gene: TRBJ1-2; CDR3aa: CSVADGGYGYTF; CDR3nt: TGCAGCGTTGCGGACGGAGGGTATGGCTACACCTTC
v_gene: TRBV5-4; d_gene: TRBD2; abundance: -; j_gene: TRBJ2-1; CDR3aa: CASSLELAGSYNEQFF; CDR3nt: TGTGCCAGCAGCTTGGAACTAGCGGGGTCCTACAATGAGCAGTTCTTC
v_gene: TRBV6-1; d_gene: TRBD1; abundance: -; j_gene: TRBJ1-2; CDR3aa: CASRWDRVSGYTF; CDR3nt: TGTGCCAGCAGATGGGACAGGGTAAGCGGCTACACCTTC
v_gene: TRBV25-1; d_gene: -; abundance: -; j_gene: TRBJ2-3; CDR3aa: CASSNREGDTQYF; CDR3nt: TGTGCCAGCAGTAACAGGGAAGGAGATACGCAGTATTTT
v_gene: TRBV11-2; d_gene: TRBD2; abundance: -; j_gene: TRBJ2-7; CDR3aa: CASSLFGLAGAYEQYF; CDR3nt: TGTGCCAGCAGCTTATTTGGGCTAGCGGGAGCCTACGAGCAGTACTTC
v_gene: TRBV28; d_gene: TRBD1; abundance: -; j_gene: TRBJ2-5; CDR3aa: CASREGQGAVETQYF; CDR3nt: TGTGCCAGCAGAGAAGGACAGGGGGCGGTGGAGACCCAGTACTTC
v_gene: TRBV4-1; d_gene: -; abundance: -; j_gene: TRBJ1-1; CDR3aa: CASSQDSKEREAFF; CDR3nt: TGCGCCAGCAGCCAAGATTCGAAGGAGCGGGAAGCTTTCTTT
v_gene: TRBV7-9; d_gene: TRBD1; abundance: -; j_gene: TRBJ1-1; CDR3aa: CASSPGQGDTEAFF; CDR3nt: TGTGCCAGCAGCCCGGGACAGGGAGACACTGAAGCTTTCTTT
v_gene: TRBV6-5; d_gene: TRBD1; abundance: -; j_gene: TRBJ2-5; CDR3aa: CASRTGGETQYF; CDR3nt: TGTGCCAGCAGGACAGGGGGGGAGACCCAGTACTTC
v_gene: TRBV11-3; d_gene: -; abundance: -; j_gene: TRBJ2-5; CDR3aa: CASSPQGTETQYF; CDR3nt: TGTGCCAGCAGCCCCCAAGGGACAGAGACCCAGTACTTC
v_gene: TRBV2; d_gene: TRBD2; abundance: -; j_gene: TRBJ2-7; CDR3aa: CASTKGLAGTYEQYF; CDR3nt: TGTGCCAGCACTAAAGGACTAGCGGGGACCTACGAGCAGTACTTC
v_gene: TRBV2; d_gene: -; abundance: -; j_gene: TRBJ2-1; CDR3aa: CASRGDGYNEQFF; CDR3nt: TGTGCCAGCAGGGGGGACGGGTACAATGAGCAGTTCTTC
v_gene: TRBV5-4; d_gene: TRBD1; abundance: -; j_gene: TRBJ1-1; CDR3aa: CASSLNPGGSTEAFF; CDR3nt: TGTGCCAGCAGCTTGAATCCAGGGGGGAGCACTGAAGCTTTCTTT
v_gene: TRBV2; d_gene: -; abundance: -; j_gene: TRBJ1-5; CDR3aa: CASSEDNQPQHF; CDR3nt: TGTGCCAGCAGTGAGGACAATCAGCCCCAGCATTTT
v_gene: TRBV6-6; d_gene: -; abundance: -; j_gene: TRBJ2-1; CDR3aa: CASSSYLGVQGEQFF; CDR3nt: TGTGCCAGCAGTTCCTACTTAGGGGTGCAAGGTGAGCAGTTCTTC
v_gene: TRBV5-4; d_gene: TRBD2; abundance: -; j_gene: TRBJ2-3; CDR3aa: CASRVAGSRTDTQYF; CDR3nt: TGTGCCAGCAGAGTAGCGGGAAGCCGCACAGATACGCAGTATTTT
v_gene: TRBV7-2; d_gene: -; abundance: -; j_gene: TRBJ1-2; CDR3aa: CASSLGGGSIYGYTF; CDR3nt: TGTGCCAGCAGCTTAGGGGGAGGCAGCATCTATGGCTACACCTTC
v_gene: TRBV5-1; d_gene: TRBD1; abundance: -; j_gene: TRBJ2-7; CDR3aa: CASSAGTGASYEQYF; CDR3nt: TGCGCCAGCAGCGCCGGGACAGGGGCGTCCTACGAGCAGTACTTC
v_gene: TRBV5-4; d_gene: -; abundance: -; j_gene: TRBJ2-2; CDR3aa: CASSLGQEGNTGELFF; CDR3nt: TGTGCCAGCAGCTTGGGACAGGAGGGGAACACCGGGGAGCTGTTTTTT
v_gene: TRBV7-9; d_gene: TRBD2; abundance: -; j_gene: TRBJ2-3; CDR3aa: CASSLQAGRTDTQYF; CDR3nt: TGTGCCAGCAGCTTACAAGCGGGAAGGACAGATACGCAGTATTTT
v_gene: TRBV7-3; d_gene: TRBD2; abundance: -; j_gene: TRBJ2-1; CDR3aa: CASSQGLVNEQFF; CDR3nt: TGTGCCAGCAGCCAAGGACTAGTCAATGAGCAGTTCTTC
v_gene: TRBV25-1; d_gene: -; abundance: -; j_gene: TRBJ2-7; CDR3aa: CASSEHGQTYEQYF; CDR3nt: TGTGCCAGCAGTGAACATGGACAGACCTACGAGCAGTACTTC
v_gene: TRBV19; d_gene: -; abundance: -; j_gene: TRBJ2-7; CDR3aa: CASSAGNKANPYEQYF; CDR3nt: TGTGCCAGTAGTGCCGGGAACAAAGCGAACCCCTACGAGCAGTACTTC
v_gene: TRBV10-1; d_gene: -; abundance: -; j_gene: TRBJ2-5; CDR3aa: CASSGAGMGTQYF; CDR3nt: TGCGCCAGCAGTGGAGCCGGGATGGGGACCCAGTACTTC
v_gene: TRBV5-1; d_gene: -; abundance: -; j_gene: TRBJ1-3; CDR3aa: CASSFWVFSGNTIYF; CDR3nt: TGCGCCAGCAGCTTCTGGGTGTTCTCTGGAAACACCATATATTTT
v_gene: TRBV10-3; d_gene: TRBD1; abundance: -; j_gene: TRBJ2-4; CDR3aa: CAIKAGQGSNIQYF; CDR3nt: TGTGCCATCAAAGCCGGACAGGGTTCGAACATTCAGTACTTC
v_gene: TRBV6-6; d_gene: -; abundance: -; j_gene: TRBJ1-5; CDR3aa: CASTSRAQLNQPQHF; CDR3nt: TGTGCCAGCACCTCGAGAGCTCAGCTCAATCAGCCCCAGCATTTT
v_gene: TRBV30; d_gene: -; abundance: once; j_gene: TRBJ1-5; CDR3aa: CAWSGQTDQPQHF; CDR3nt: TGTGCCTGGAGTGGACAGACGGATCAGCCCCAGCATTTT
v_gene: TRBV10-3; d_gene: -; abundance: -; j_gene: TRBJ2-2; CDR3aa: CAISAVVARNTGELFF; CDR3nt: TGTGCCATCAGTGCAGTTGTAGCCCGGAACACCGGGGAGCTGTTTTTT
v_gene: TRBV5-4; d_gene: -; abundance: -; j_gene: TRBJ1-2; CDR3aa: CASSLDSYYGYTF; CDR3nt: TGTGCCAGCAGCTTGGACAGCTACTATGGCTACACCTTC
v_gene: TRBV5-1; d_gene: -; abundance: -; j_gene: TRBJ2-5; CDR3aa: CASGALWQETQYF; CDR3nt: TGCGCCAGCGGGGCCTTATGGCAAGAGACCCAGTACTTC
v_gene: TRBV19; d_gene: -; abundance: -; j_gene: TRBJ1-5; CDR3aa: CASSPRGGDNQPQHF; CDR3nt: TGTGCCAGCTCCCCCAGGGGTGGGGACAATCAGCCCCAGCATTTT
v_gene: TRBV5-1; d_gene: -; abundance: -; j_gene: TRBJ2-5; CDR3aa: CASSSGESMETQYF; CDR3nt: TGCGCCAGCAGCTCGGGGGAATCAATGGAGACCCAGTACTTC
v_gene: TRBV7-2; d_gene: TRBD2; abundance: once; j_gene: TRBJ2-5; CDR3aa: CASSLTTGTSLETQYF; CDR3nt: TGTGCCAGCAGCTTGACTACCGGGACTAGCCTAGAGACCCAGTACTTC
v_gene: TRBV6-1; d_gene: TRBD2; abundance: -; j_gene: TRBJ2-2; CDR3aa: CASVLLAGTGELFF; CDR3nt: TGTGCCAGCGTGTTACTAGCGGGGACCGGGGAGCTGTTTTTT
v_gene: TRBV10-1; d_gene: -; abundance: -; j_gene: TRBJ2-5; CDR3aa: CASSENIQETQYF; CDR3nt: TGCGCCAGCAGTGAGAACATTCAAGAGACCCAGTACTTC
v_gene: TRBV28; d_gene: -; abundance: -; j_gene: TRBJ2-7; CDR3aa: CASSLSKNQGFEQYF; CDR3nt: TGTGCCAGCAGTTTATCGAAGAACCAGGGTTTCGAGCAGTACTTC
v_gene: TRBV5-8; d_gene: -; abundance: -; j_gene: TRBJ1-5; CDR3aa: CASSGGDSGQPQHF; CDR3nt: TGTGCCAGCAGTGGGGGGGACTCCGGTCAGCCCCAGCATTTT
v_gene: TRBV5-1; d_gene: TRBD2; abundance: -; j_gene: TRBJ2-1; CDR3aa: CASSPPQGLAGEEQFF; CDR3nt: TGCGCCAGCAGCCCACCCCAGGGACTAGCGGGCGAAGAGCAGTTCTTC
v_gene: TRBV6-5; d_gene: -; abundance: -; j_gene: TRBJ1-4; CDR3aa: CASSSSGATNEKLFF; CDR3nt: TGTGCCAGCAGTTCCTCAGGGGCTACTAATGAAAAACTGTTTTTT
v_gene: TRBV5-1; d_gene: -; abundance: -; j_gene: TRBJ1-3; CDR3aa: CASSLGSDRAGNTIYF; CDR3nt: TGCGCCAGCAGCTTAGGATCGGACAGAGCTGGAAACACCATATATTTT
v_gene: TRBV29-1; d_gene: TRBD1; abundance: -; j_gene: TRBJ1-5; CDR3aa: CSVISSLGRDRGLGGNQPQHF; CDR3nt: TGCAGCGTTATATCTAGTTTAGGTCGGGACAGGGGGCTAGGAGGCAATCAGCCCCAGCATTTT
v_gene: TRBV19; d_gene: -; abundance: -; j_gene: TRBJ1-2; CDR3aa: CASSIDGNYGYTF; CDR3nt: TGTGCCAGTAGTATAGACGGGAACTATGGCTACACCTTC
v_gene: TRBV5-1; d_gene: TRBD1; abundance: -; j_gene: TRBJ1-1; CDR3aa: CASSGGQLNTEAFF; CDR3nt: TGCGCCAGCAGCGGGGGACAGTTGAACACTGAAGCTTTCTTT
v_gene: TRBV19; d_gene: TRBD1; abundance: once; j_gene: TRBJ1-2; CDR3aa: CASSPQSGTGSALGGYTF; CDR3nt: TGTGCCAGTAGTCCGCAGTCCGGGACAGGCTCCGCGTTAGGTGGCTACACCTTC